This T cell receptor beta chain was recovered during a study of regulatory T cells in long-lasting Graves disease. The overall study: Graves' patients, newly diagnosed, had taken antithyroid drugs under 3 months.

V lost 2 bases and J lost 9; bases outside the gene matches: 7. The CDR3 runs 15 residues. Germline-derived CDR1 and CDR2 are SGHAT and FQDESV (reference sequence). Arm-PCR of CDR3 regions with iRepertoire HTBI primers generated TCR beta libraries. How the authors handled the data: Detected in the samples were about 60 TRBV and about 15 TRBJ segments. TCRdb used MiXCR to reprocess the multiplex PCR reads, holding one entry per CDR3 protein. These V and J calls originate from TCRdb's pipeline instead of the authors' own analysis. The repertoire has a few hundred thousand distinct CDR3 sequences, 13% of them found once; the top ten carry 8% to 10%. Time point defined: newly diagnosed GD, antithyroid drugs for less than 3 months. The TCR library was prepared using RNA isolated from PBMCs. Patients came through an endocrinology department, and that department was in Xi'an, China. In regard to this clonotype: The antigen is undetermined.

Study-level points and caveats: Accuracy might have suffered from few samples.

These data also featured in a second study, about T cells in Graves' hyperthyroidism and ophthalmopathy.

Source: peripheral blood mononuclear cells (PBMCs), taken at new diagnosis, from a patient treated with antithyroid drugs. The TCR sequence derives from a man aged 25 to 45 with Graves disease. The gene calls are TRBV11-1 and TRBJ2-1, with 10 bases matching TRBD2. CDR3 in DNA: TGTGCCAGCAGCTTATTTTCCAGCGGGGGGGGTGAGCAGTTCTTC. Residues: CASSLFSSGGGEQFF. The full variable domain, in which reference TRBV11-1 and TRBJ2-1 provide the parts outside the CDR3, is EAEVAQSPRYKITEKSQAVAFWCDPISGHATLYWYRQILGQGPELLVQFQDESVVDDSQLPKDRFSAERLKGVDSTLKIQPAELGDSAMYLCASSLFSSGGGEQFFGPGTRLTVL.